This TCR beta chain was found in a study of early T cells in non-severe SARS-CoV-2 infection. CDR3 length equals 16 residues. V lost 7 bases and J lost 0; bases outside the gene matches: 9. Per the germline V gene, CDR1 is MNHNS and CDR2 is SASEGT. TCRdb ran MiXCR on the 5' RACE reads and lists one entry per CDR3 protein. Of around 33,000 distinct CDR3 sequences in the sample, roughly 5.1% were seen once. This clonotype came up a few times. The sequence was obtained from an adult who was a healthcare worker with PCR-confirmed SARS-CoV-2 infection or an uninfected control (not recorded which). Specimen: whole blood. The gene calls are TRBV6-1 and TRBJ2-1; TRBD2 agrees at 7 bases. CDR3 in DNA: TGTGCCAGCACCCGGGGGAGGGGCCTCTCCTACAATGAGCAGTTCTTC. Protein sequence: CASTRGRGLSYNEQFF.